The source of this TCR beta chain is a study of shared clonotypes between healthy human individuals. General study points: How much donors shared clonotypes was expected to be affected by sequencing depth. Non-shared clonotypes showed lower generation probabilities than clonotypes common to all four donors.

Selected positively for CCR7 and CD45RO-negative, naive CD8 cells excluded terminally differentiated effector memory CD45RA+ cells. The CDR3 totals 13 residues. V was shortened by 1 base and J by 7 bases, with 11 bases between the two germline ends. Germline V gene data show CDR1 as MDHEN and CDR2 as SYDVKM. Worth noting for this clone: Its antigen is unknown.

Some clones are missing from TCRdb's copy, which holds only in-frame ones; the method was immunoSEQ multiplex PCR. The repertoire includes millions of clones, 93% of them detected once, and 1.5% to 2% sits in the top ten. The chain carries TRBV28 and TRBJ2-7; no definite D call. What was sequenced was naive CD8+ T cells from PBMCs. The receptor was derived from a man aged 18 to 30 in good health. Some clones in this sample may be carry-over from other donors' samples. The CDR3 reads CASSLFRASEQYF. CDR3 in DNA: TGTGCCAGCAGTTTATTTCGGGCTTCAGAGCAGTACTTC.